The 8 T cell receptor beta chains presented below share a single source sample, sequenced in a study of blood T cell repertoires in COVID-19. Libraries were prepared by immunoSEQ multiplex PCR; TCRdb keeps only in-frame clonotypes and omits some of them. The sample holds about 82,000 clones; 80% to 85% are singletons and the top ten take 44%. Sequenced input: peripheral blood. These TCRs come from a man at least 80 years old with acute or convalescent COVID-19.

The chain links TRBV29-1 to TRBJ2-7; D is perhaps TRBD2 (7 bases). With 7 bases removed from V and 3 bases from J, the gap between germline ends came to 13 bases. The CDR3 sequence is 12 residues long. Germline values: CDR1 SQVTM, CDR2 ANQGSEA. The chain's CDR3 is CSGRGTNYEQYF. The CDR3 DNA reads TGCAGCGGGAGGGGGACTAACTACGAGCAGTACTTC.

The chain has TRBV25-1 and TRBJ2-1; TRBD2 matches 7 bases. This CDR3 contains 16 residues. V trimming: 1 base; J trimming: 5 bases; junction bases outside the gene matches: 8. Germline V gives CDR1 MGHDK, CDR2 SYGVNS. This CDR3 is CASSEFGGRADNEQFF. CDR3 nucleotides: TGTGCCAGCAGTGAATTTGGAGGGAGGGCGGACAATGAGCAGTTCTTC.

The chain carries TRBV30 and TRBJ2-3, with TRBD1 identical over 7 bases. CDR3 size: 16 residues. Looked up from germline, CDR1 is GTSNPN and CDR2 is SVGIG (reference sequence). V gave up 1 base and J gave up 0 bases; unmatched junction bases: 7. The CDR3 sequence is CAWSGWTGRSTDTQYF. CDR3 sequence (DNA): TGTGCCTGGAGTGGCTGGACAGGCCGAAGCACAGATACGCAGTATTTT. The whole variable domain, remainder taken from reference TRBV30 and TRBJ2-3, is SQTIHQWPATLVQPVGSPLSLECTVEGTSNPNLYWYRQAAGRGLQLLFYSVGIGQISSEVPQNLSASRPQDRQFILSSKKLLLSDSGFYLCAWSGWTGRSTDTQYFGPGTRLTVL.

This chain connects TRBV3-1 (or the pseudogene TRBV3-2) to TRBJ1-6, with a weak D call TRBD1 (5 bases). CDR3 length: 15 residues. Trimming removed 0 bases from V and 7 bases from J, with 10 bases in between. CDR1 is LGHDT and CDR2 is YNNKEL in the germline V gene (reference sequence). Written as DNA, the CDR3 is TGTGCCAGCAGCCAAGATTATAAGGGGAATTCACCCCTCCACTTT. Encoded protein: CASSQDYKGNSPLHF.

This clone has only a few counts. The CDR3, as DNA: TGCGCCAGCAGTCGCGACCGGGACATTCGTCAGCCCCAGCATTTT. As protein: CASSRDRDIRQPQHF. This chain joins TRBV4-1 and TRBJ1-5; tentative D call: TRBD1 (6 bases). The V gene lost 6 bases and the J gene lost 6 bases, with 18 bases spanning the gap. Germline values: CDR1 MGHRA, CDR2 YSYEKL. The CDR3 is made up of 15 amino acids.

The rearrangement uses TRBV28 and TRBJ2-7, with D perhaps matching TRBD1 (5 bases). Between the trimmed V and J ends, which lost 3 bases and 7 bases, there was a span of 16 bases. The CDR3 runs 14 residues. The V gene's germline CDR1 is MDHEN and CDR2 SYDVKM. The chain's CDR3 is CASSLTVEGAEQYF. Written as DNA, the CDR3 is TGTGCCAGCAGTTTGACGGTTGAAGGGGCTGAGCAGTACTTC.

A remark on this clone: Additional DNA sequences in this sample encode the identical CDR3. The genes are TRBV28 and TRBJ2-7, with TRBD1 as a possible D gene (6 bases). Germline loops: CDR1 MDHEN, CDR2 SYDVKM. CDR3 length equals 12 residues. The ends were cut back, 1 base at V and 5 bases at J, with 6 bases in the middle. The CDR3 region has the DNA TGTGCCAGCAGTTTATCAGGGGACGAGCAGTACTTC. It encodes CASSLSGDEQYF.

Only a few counts were recorded for this clone. V is TRBV5-6 and J is TRBJ2-2, with 8 bases matching TRBD1. V lost 4 bases and J lost 6; bases outside the gene matches: 5. CDR3 length: 14 residues. Germline assignment: CDR1 SGHDT and CDR2 YYEEEE. The CDR3, as DNA: TGTGCCAGCAGCGCCAGGGGGCGCGCCGGGGAGCTGTTTTTT. Translation gives CASSARGRAGELFF.